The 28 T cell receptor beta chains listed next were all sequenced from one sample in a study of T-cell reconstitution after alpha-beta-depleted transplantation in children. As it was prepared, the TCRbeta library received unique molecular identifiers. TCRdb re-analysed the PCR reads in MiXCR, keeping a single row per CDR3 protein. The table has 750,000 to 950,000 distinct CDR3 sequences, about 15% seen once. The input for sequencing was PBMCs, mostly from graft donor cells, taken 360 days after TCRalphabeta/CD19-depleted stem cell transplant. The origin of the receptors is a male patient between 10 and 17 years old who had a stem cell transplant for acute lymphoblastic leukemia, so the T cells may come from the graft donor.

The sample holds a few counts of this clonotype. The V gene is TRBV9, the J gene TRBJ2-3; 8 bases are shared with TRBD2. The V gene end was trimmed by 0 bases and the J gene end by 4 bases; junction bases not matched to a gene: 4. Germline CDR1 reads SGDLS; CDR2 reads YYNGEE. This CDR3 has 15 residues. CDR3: CASSVAGGPPDTQYF. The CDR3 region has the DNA TGTGCCAGCAGCGTAGCGGGAGGGCCACCAGATACGCAGTATTTT. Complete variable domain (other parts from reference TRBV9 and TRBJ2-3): DSGVTQTPKHLITATGQRVTLRCSPRSGDLSVYWYQQSLDQGLQFLIQYYNGEERAKGNILERFSAQQFPDLHSELNLSSLELGDSALYFCASSVAGGPPDTQYFGPGTRLTVL.

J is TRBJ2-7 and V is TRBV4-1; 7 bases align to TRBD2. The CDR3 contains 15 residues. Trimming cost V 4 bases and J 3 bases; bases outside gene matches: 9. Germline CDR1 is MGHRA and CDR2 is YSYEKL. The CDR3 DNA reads TGCGCCAGCAGCCTCATAGGTAGCGGGTACTACGAGCAGTACTTC. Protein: CASSLIGSGYYEQYF.

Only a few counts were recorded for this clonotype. The CDR3 loop is CSARDRPPFSYEQYF. CDR3 nucleotide sequence: TGCAGTGCTAGAGATAGGCCACCCTTCTCCTACGAGCAGTACTTC. This rearrangement joins TRBV20-1 to TRBJ2-7; D not resolved. Deletions cut 0 bases from V and 0 bases from J, with 12 bases between. The CDR3 has 15 residues. Per germline, CDR1 DFQATT and CDR2 SNEGSKA (reference sequence).

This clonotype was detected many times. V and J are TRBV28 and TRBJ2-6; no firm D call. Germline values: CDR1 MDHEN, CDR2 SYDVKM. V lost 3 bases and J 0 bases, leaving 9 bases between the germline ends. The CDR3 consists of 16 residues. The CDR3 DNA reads TGTGCCAGCAGTTTGTGGGGATCCTCTGGGGCCAACGTCCTGACTTTC. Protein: CASSLWGSSGANVLTF.

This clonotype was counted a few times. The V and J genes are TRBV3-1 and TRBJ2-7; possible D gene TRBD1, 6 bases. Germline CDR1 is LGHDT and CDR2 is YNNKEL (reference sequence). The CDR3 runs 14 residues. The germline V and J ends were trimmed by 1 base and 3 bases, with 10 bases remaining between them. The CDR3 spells CASSQGTVYYEQYF. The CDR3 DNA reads TGTGCCAGCAGCCAAGGGACAGTCTACTACGAGCAGTACTTC.

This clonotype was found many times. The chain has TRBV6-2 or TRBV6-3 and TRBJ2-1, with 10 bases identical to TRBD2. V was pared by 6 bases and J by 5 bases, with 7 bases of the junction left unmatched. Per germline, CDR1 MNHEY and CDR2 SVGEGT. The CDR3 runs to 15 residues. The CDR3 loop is CASRAFGLADNEQFF. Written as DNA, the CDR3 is TGTGCCAGCAGGGCTTTCGGACTAGCGGACAATGAGCAGTTCTTC.

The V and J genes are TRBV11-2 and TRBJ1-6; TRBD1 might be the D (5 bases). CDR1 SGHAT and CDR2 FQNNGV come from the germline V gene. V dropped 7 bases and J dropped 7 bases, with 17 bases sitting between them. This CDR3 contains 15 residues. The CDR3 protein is CASKGRQSQNSPLHF. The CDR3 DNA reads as TGTGCCAGCAAGGGTAGACAGAGCCAAAATTCACCCCTCCACTTT.

CDR3 DNA sequence: TGTGCCAGCAGCGTAGGACTAGCGGGGTCCTCTGGGGCCAACGTCCTGACTTTC. Its protein is CASSVGLAGSSGANVLTF. This chain links TRBV9 with TRBJ2-6; 11 bases map to TRBD2. Germline-derived CDR1 and CDR2 are SGDLS and YYNGEE. The CDR3 contains 18 residues. After removal of 0 bases from V and 0 bases from J, the junction contained 2 bases not matched to a gene.

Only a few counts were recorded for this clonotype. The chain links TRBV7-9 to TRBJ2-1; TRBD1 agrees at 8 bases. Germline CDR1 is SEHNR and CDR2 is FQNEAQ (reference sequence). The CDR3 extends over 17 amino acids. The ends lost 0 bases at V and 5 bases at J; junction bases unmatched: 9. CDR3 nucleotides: TGTGCCAGCAGCTTAGCGCTCCAGGGACAGGCGGACAATGAGCAGTTCTTC. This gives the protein CASSLALQGQADNEQFF.

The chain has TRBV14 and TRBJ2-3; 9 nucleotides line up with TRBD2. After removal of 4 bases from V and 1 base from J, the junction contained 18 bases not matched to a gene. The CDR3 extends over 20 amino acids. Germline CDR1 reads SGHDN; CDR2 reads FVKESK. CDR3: CASSRTLTSGGPWGTDTQYF. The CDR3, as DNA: TGTGCCAGCAGCCGGACGCTGACTAGCGGTGGTCCGTGGGGCACAGATACGCAGTATTTT.

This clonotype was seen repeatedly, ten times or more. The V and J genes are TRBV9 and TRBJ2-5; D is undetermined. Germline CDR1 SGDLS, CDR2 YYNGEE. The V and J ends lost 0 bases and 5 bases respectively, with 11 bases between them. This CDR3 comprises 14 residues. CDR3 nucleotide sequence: TGTGCCAGCAGCGTAGTAGGCAGTCAGGAGACCCAGTACTTC. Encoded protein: CASSVVGSQETQYF.

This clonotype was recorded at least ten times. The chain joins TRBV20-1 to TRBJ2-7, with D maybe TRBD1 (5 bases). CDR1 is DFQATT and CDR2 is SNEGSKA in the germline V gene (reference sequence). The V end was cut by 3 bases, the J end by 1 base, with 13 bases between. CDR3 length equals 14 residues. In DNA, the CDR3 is TGCAGTGCTAGCCCCCTGTCAGGGTCCTACGAGCAGTACTTC. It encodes CSASPLSGSYEQYF.

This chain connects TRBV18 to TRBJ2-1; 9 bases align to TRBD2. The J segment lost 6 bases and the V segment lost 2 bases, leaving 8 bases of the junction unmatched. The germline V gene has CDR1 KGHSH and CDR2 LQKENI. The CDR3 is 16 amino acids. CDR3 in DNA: TGTGCCAGCTCACCAACTGGGAGTAGCGGGAGCAATGAGCAGTTCTTC. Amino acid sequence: CASSPTGSSGSNEQFF.

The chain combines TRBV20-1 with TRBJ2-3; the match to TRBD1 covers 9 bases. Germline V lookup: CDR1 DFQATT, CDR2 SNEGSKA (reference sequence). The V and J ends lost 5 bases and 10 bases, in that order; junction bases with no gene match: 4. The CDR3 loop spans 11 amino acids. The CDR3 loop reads CSASNRGPQYF. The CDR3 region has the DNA TGCAGTGCTTCGAACAGGGGGCCGCAGTATTTT.

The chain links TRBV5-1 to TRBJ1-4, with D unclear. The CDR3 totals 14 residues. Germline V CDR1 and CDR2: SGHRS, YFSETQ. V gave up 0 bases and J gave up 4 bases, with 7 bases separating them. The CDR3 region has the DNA TGCGCCAGCAGCTTGGGCAGCCGTAATGAAAAACTGTTTTTT. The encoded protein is CASSLGSRNEKLFF.

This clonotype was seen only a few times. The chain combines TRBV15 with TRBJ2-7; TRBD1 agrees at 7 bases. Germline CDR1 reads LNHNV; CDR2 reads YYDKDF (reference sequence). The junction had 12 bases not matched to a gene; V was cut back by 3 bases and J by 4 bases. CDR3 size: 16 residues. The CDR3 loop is CATSRPSHRGKYEQYF. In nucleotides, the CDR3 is TGTGCCACCAGCAGGCCCAGTCACAGGGGTAAATACGAGCAGTACTTC.

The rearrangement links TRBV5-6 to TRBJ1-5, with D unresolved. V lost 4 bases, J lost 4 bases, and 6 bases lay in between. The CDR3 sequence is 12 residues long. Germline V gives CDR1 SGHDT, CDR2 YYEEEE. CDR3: CASSRTNQPQHF. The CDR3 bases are TGTGCCAGCAGCCGGACGAATCAGCCCCAGCATTTT.

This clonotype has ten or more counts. The chain's CDR3 is CASSQFRGRELFF. CDR3 DNA sequence: TGTGCCAGCAGCCAGTTCAGGGGCCGGGAGCTGTTTTTT. V gene TRBV3-1 combines with J gene TRBJ2-2; D is possibly TRBD1 (6 bases). V lost 3 bases and J lost 9, with 11 bases in between. Germline V gene sequence: CDR1 LGHDT, CDR2 YNNKEL (reference sequence). The CDR3 has 13 amino acids.

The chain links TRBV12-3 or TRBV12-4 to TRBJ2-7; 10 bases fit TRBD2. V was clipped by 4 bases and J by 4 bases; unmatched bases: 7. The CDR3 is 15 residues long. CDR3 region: CASSSGTSALYEQYF. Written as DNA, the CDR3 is TGTGCCAGCAGTTCTGGGACTAGCGCTTTATACGAGCAGTACTTC.

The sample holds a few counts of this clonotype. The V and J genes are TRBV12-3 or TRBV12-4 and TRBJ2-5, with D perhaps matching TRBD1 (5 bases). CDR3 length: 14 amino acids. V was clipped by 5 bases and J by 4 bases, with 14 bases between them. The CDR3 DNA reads TGTGCCAGCAGTCCGCAGGGTGTTGCAGAGACCCAGTACTTC. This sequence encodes CASSPQGVAETQYF.

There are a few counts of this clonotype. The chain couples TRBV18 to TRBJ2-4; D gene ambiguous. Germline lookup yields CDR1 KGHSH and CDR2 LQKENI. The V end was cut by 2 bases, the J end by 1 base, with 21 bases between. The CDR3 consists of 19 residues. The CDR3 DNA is TGTGCCAGCTCACCAACCCCGTGGGTCGGAGAGAGGGCCAAAAACATTCAGTACTTC. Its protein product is CASSPTPWVGERAKNIQYF.

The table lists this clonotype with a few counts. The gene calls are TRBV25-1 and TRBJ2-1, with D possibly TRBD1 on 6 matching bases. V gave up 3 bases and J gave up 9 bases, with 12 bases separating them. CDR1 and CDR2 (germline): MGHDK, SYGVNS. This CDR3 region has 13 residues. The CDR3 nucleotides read TGTGCCAGCAGTGATATGGGGGCCGGTGAGCAGTTCTTC. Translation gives CASSDMGAGEQFF.

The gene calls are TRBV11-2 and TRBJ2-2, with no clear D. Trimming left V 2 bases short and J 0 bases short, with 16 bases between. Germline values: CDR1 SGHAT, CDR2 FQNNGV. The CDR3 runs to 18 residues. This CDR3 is CASSLSRTGSANTGELFF. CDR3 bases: TGTGCCAGCAGCTTATCCCGTACTGGGTCAGCGAACACCGGGGAGCTGTTTTTT. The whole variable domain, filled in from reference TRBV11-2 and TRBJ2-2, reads EAGVAQSPRYKIIEKRQSVAFWCNPISGHATLYWYQQILGQGPKLLIQFQNNGVVDDSQLPKDRFSAERLKGVDSTLKIQPAKLEDSAVYLCASSLSRTGSANTGELFFGEGSRLTVL.

The CDR3, as DNA: TGCGCCAGCAGCTTTCAGACTAGCGGGGTCACAGATACGCAGTATTTT. It codes for CASSFQTSGVTDTQYF. The genes are TRBV5-1 and TRBJ2-3; 11 bases fit TRBD2. From germline, CDR1 is SGHRS and CDR2 YFSETQ. The V segment lost 2 bases and the J segment 2 bases; nucleotides outside the gene matches: 4. There are 16 residues in the CDR3.

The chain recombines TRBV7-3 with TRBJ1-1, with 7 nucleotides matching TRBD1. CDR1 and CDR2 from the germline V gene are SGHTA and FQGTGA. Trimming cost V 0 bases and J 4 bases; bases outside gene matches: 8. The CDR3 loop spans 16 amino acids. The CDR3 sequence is CASSLTATGLGTEAFF. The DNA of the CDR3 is TGTGCCAGCAGCTTAACGGCGACAGGGCTCGGCACTGAAGCTTTCTTT.

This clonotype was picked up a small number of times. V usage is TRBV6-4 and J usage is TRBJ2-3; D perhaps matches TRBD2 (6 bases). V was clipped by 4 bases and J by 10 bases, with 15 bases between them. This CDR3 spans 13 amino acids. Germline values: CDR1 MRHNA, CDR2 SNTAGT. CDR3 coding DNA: TGTGCCAGCAGTGCCGTGGTGGGAGGCGCGCAGTATTTT. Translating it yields CASSAVVGGAQYF.

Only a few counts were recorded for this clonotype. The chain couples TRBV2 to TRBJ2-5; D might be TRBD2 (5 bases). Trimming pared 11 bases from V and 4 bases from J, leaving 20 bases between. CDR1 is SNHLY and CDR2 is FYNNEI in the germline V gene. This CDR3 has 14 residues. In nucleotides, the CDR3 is TGTGCCCGTCTCGAGTGGGAGCTTGGAGAGACCCAGTACTTC. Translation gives CARLEWELGETQYF. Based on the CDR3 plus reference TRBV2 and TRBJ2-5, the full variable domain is EPEVTQTPSHQVTQMGQEVILRCVPISNHLYFYWYRQILGQKVEFLVSFYNNEISEKSEIFDDQFSVERPDGSNFTLKIRSTKLEDSAMYFCARLEWELGETQYFGPGTRLLVL.

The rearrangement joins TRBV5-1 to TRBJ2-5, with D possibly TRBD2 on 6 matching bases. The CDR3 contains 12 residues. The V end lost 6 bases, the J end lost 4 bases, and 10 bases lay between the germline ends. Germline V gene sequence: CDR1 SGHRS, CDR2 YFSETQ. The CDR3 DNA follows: TGCGCCAGCACTAGCGACCTAGAGACCCAGTACTTC. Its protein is CASTSDLETQYF.